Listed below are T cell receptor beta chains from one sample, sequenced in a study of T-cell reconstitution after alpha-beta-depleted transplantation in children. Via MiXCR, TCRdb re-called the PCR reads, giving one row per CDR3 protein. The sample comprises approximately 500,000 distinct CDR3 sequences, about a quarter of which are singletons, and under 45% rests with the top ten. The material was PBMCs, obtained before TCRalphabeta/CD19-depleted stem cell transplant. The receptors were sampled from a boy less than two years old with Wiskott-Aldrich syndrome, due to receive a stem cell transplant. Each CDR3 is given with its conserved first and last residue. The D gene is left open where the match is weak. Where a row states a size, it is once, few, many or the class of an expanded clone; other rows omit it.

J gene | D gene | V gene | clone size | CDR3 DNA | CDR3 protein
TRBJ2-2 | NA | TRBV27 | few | TGTGCCAGCAGCTCTCGAGCTGGGTTGGCCGGGGAGCTGTTTTTT | CASSSRAGLAGELFF
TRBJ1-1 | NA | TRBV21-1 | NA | TGTGCCAGCAGCAAAGGGGGGGTGGGGGACACTGAAGCTTTCTTT | CASSKGGVGDTEAFF
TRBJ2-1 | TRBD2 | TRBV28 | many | TGTGCCAGCAGTTCCCATTTGGGGACTAGCGGGATCGGTGAGCAGTTCTTC | CASSSHLGTSGIGEQFF
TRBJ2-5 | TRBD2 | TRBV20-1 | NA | TGCAGTGCAAAACCGGGACTAGCCCAAGAGACCCAGTACTTC | CSAKPGLAQETQYF
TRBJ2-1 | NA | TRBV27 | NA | TGTGCCAGCAGTTTTGAACCTTTCGCTAGCAGAGTCGGACATTATGAGCAGTTCTTC | CASSFEPFASRVGHYEQFF
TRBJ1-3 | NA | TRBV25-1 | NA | TGTGCCAGCAGCAAACAGGGAGGTGGAAACACCATATATTTT | CASSKQGGGNTIYF
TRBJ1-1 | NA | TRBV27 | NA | TGTGCCAGCAGTTTATCGGGACCGTACACTGAAGCTTTCTTT | CASSLSGPYTEAFF
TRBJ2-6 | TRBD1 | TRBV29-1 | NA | TGCAGCGTCGGGACAGGGGCCTCTGGGGCCAACGTCCTGACTTTC | CSVGTGASGANVLTF
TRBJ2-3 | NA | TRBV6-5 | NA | TGTGCCAGCAGCAGACGACTGGCAACGGATACGCAGTATTTT | CASSRRLATDTQYF
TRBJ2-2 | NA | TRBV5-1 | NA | TGCGCCAGCAGCACGACGACTTATCCGAACACCGGGGAGCTGTTTTTT | CASSTTTYPNTGELFF
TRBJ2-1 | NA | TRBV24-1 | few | TGTGCCACCAGTGCCACCGGAGCGTACAATGAGCAGTTCTTC | CATSATGAYNEQFF
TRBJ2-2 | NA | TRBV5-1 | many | TGCGCCAGCAGAGCCAGGGATGACACCGGGGAGCTGTTTTTT | CASRARDDTGELFF
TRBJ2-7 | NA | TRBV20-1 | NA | TGCAGTGCTAGAGCCGGCTTTGACGGAAGCTCCTACGAGCAGTACTTC | CSARAGFDGSSYEQYF
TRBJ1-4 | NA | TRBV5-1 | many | TGCGCCAGCAGCTTTAGTAGAGACGAAAAACTGTTTTTT | CASSFSRDEKLFF